Shown below are 12 T cell receptor beta chains from a single sample sequenced in a study of blood T cell repertoires in COVID-19. Sequenced by immunoSEQ multiplex PCR; TCRdb stores in-frame clones only, minus some. The sample yields over 200,000 clones, 75% to 90% seen once. Input material: PBMCs or T cells enriched from blood (not recorded which). These receptors originate from a woman aged 45 to 65 who had recovered from COVID-19.

The rearrangement uses TRBV29-1 and TRBJ1-1; the D gene is possibly TRBD1 (6 bases). Germline CDR1 reads SQVTM; CDR2 reads ANQGSEA. The CDR3 loop spans 12 amino acids. Trimming shortened V by 8 bases and J by 1 base, and 11 bases separated the two germline ends. DNA for the CDR3: TGCAGCAGCGGACAGCAGAACACTGAAGCTTTCTTT. It codes for CSSGQQNTEAFF.

The V call is TRBV5-1, the J call TRBJ1-1; D call uncertain. The V and J ends lost 0 bases and 5 bases respectively, with 5 bases between them. The CDR3 is 12 amino acids. Per germline, CDR1 SGHRS and CDR2 YFSETQ. CDR3 residues: CASSLDGTEAFF. The CDR3 bases are TGCGCCAGCAGCTTGGACGGGACTGAAGCTTTCTTT.

CDR3 protein: CASSLGQGGDEAFF. The CDR3 DNA is TGTGCCAGCAGCCTCGGACAGGGGGGTGACGAAGCTTTCTTT. The chain carries TRBV7-6 and TRBJ1-1; TRBD1 aligns across 10 bases. V was clipped by 5 bases and J by 8 bases; unmatched bases: 8. Germline CDR1 SGHVS, CDR2 FNYEAQ. The CDR3 loop spans 14 amino acids.

The chain couples TRBV4-1 to TRBJ2-5; 11 bases align to TRBD2. Per the germline V gene, CDR1 is MGHRA and CDR2 is YSYEKL. J gave up 1 base and V 3 bases, and 10 bases lay outside the gene matches. The CDR3 is made up of 18 amino acids. Written as DNA, the CDR3 is TGCGCCAGCAGCCACTCCACCCGACTAGCGGGGAGCCAAGAGACCCAGTACTTC. This codes for CASSHSTRLAGSQETQYF.

This chain links TRBV28 with TRBJ2-5, with 7 positions matching TRBD2. Germline V CDR1 and CDR2: MDHEN, SYDVKM. This CDR3 region has 14 residues. V lost 4 bases to trimming and J lost 2 bases; unmatched junction nucleotides: 4. As DNA, the CDR3 is TGTGCCAGCAGTTCACTAGCGAGGCAAGAGACCCAGTACTTC. Its translation is CASSSLARQETQYF.

V gene TRBV24-1 combines with J gene TRBJ2-1; 13 bases line up with TRBD2. Germline V gene data show CDR1 as KGHDR and CDR2 as SFDVKD. The CDR3 is made up of 17 amino acids. J gave up 4 bases and V 6 bases, and 8 bases lay outside the gene matches. The CDR3 bases are TGTGCCACCAGTTTAGGACTAGCGGGAGCACTATACAATGAGCAGTTCTTC. Translated: CATSLGLAGALYNEQFF.

Worth noting for this clone: Other DNA sequences in the sample encode the same CDR3. The V and J genes are TRBV7-9 and TRBJ2-7; D is unresolved. The V and J ends lost 1 base and 3 bases respectively, with 4 bases between them. CDR3 length equals 12 residues. Germline CDR1 reads SEHNR; CDR2 reads FQNEAQ (reference sequence). The CDR3: CASSLGSYEQYF. The CDR3, as DNA: TGTGCCAGCAGCTTAGGCAGCTACGAGCAGTACTTC.

This chain joins TRBV19 and TRBJ1-5, with 7 bases that match TRBD1. Trimming cost V 8 bases and J 0 bases; bases outside gene matches: 7. CDR3 length: 15 residues. Germline V gene lookup returns CDR1 LNHDA and CDR2 SQIVND (reference sequence). The CDR3 loop is CASPRQGFSNQPQHF. The CDR3 DNA sequence: TGTGCCAGTCCGCGACAGGGTTTTAGCAATCAGCCCCAGCATTTT. Full variable domain (missing parts from reference TRBV19 and TRBJ1-5): DGGITQSPKYLFRKEGQNVTLSCEQNLNHDAMYWYRQDPGQGLRLIYYSQIVNDFQKGDIAEGYSVSREKKESFPLTVTSAQKNPTAFYLCASPRQGFSNQPQHFGDGTRLSIL.

The CDR3 is CASSSRTGTGNTIYF. For the CDR3, the DNA is TGTGCCAGCAGTTCAAGGACAGGGACGGGAAACACCATATATTTT. J is TRBJ1-3 and V is TRBV6-5; 8 bases are shared with TRBD1. This CDR3 region has 15 residues. Germline lookup yields CDR1 MNHEY and CDR2 SVGAGI. Trimming took 4 bases from V and 4 from J; bases not matched to a gene: 6.

The CDR3 protein is CASSDRTAFSYEQYF. CDR3 bases: TGTGCCAGCAGTGATAGGACAGCCTTCTCCTACGAGCAGTACTTC. The chain has TRBV6-1 and TRBJ2-7; D possibly corresponds to TRBD1 (6 bases). Germline CDR1 reads MNHNS; CDR2 reads SASEGT. CDR3 size: 15 residues. V was clipped by 3 bases and J by 0 bases, with 12 bases between them.

This chain connects TRBV6-5 to TRBJ1-4, with D possibly matching TRBD1 (6 bases). V lost 4 bases to trimming and J lost 5 bases, with 17 bases between them. CDR3 size: 16 residues. Germline lookup yields CDR1 MNHEY and CDR2 SVGAGI. The CDR3 reads CASSFWGPQQNEKLFF. CDR3 bases: TGTGCCAGCAGTTTCTGGGGGCCTCAACAAAATGAAAAACTGTTTTTT.

J is TRBJ1-3 and V is TRBV7-2; D gene uncertain. The germline V gene has CDR1 SGHTA and CDR2 FQGNSA. The CDR3 runs 16 residues. V was pared by 5 bases and J by 0 bases, with 14 bases between. CDR3 sequence (DNA): TGTGCCAGCAGCCCCAGCGCCGGTGTCTCTGGAAACACCATATATTTT. Amino acid sequence: CASSPSAGVSGNTIYF.